Listed below are T cell receptor beta chains from one sample, sequenced in a study of T cell changes during pregnancy in multiple sclerosis. Repertoires were generated with immunoSEQ multiplex PCR, while TCRdb's copy carries only in-frame clones and drops some. The sample has around 80,000 clones, 92% seen once. The input for sequencing was peripheral blood, taken before pregnancy. Source of these receptors: a female donor with multiple sclerosis, enrolled in a pregnancy study. Each CDR3 is given with its conserved first and last residue. The D gene is left open where the match is weak. Clone size appears in some rows only: once, few, many, or a class for an expanded clone.

j_gene: TRBJ1-1
d_gene: -
abundance: -
len: 13
v_gene: TRBV7-9
CDR3nt: TGTGCCAGCAGAAAATCAGAGAACACTGAAGCTTTCTTT
CDR3aa: CASRKSENTEAFF

j_gene: TRBJ1-2
d_gene: -
abundance: -
len: 14
v_gene: TRBV5-6
CDR3nt: TGTGCCAGCAGCTTGGACTCGGTAGTCTATGGCTACACCTTC
CDR3aa: CASSLDSVVYGYTF

j_gene: TRBJ1-4
d_gene: TRBD1
abundance: few
len: 12
v_gene: TRBV19
CDR3nt: TGTGCCAGTAGAGGGGGCTCCCGGGGACTGTTTTTT
CDR3aa: CASRGGSRGLFF

j_gene: TRBJ2-7
d_gene: -
abundance: once
len: 14
v_gene: TRBV5-1
CDR3nt: TGCGCCAGCAGCCTAACAGGGTCGGCCTACGAGCAGTACTTC
CDR3aa: CASSLTGSAYEQYF

j_gene: TRBJ2-5
d_gene: TRBD2
abundance: -
len: 17
v_gene: TRBV5-4
CDR3nt: TGTGCCAGCAGCTTGTTGGCCAGCGGGAGCATCCAAGAGACCCAGTACTTC
CDR3aa: CASSLLASGSIQETQYF

j_gene: TRBJ2-3
d_gene: -
abundance: -
len: 15
v_gene: TRBV7-2
CDR3nt: TGTGCCAGCAGCTTAGTCACAGGTAGCACAGATACGCAGTATTTT
CDR3aa: CASSLVTGSTDTQYF

j_gene: TRBJ2-2
d_gene: TRBD2
abundance: -
len: 18
v_gene: TRBV5-4
CDR3nt: TGTGCCAGCAGACCCCAACTAGCGGGAGGTGCGAACACCGGGGAGCTGTTTTTT
CDR3aa: CASRPQLAGGANTGELFF

j_gene: TRBJ2-1
d_gene: -
abundance: many
len: 13
v_gene: TRBV7-8
CDR3nt: TGTGCCAGCAGCCCCCCCCAGGACAATGAGCAGTTCTTC
CDR3aa: CASSPPQDNEQFF

j_gene: TRBJ1-1
d_gene: -
abundance: few
len: 12
v_gene: TRBV6-5
CDR3nt: TGTGCCGTTCGGTCGATCGGCACTGAAGCTTTCTTT
CDR3aa: CAVRSIGTEAFF

j_gene: TRBJ2-1
d_gene: -
abundance: -
len: 20
v_gene: TRBV19
CDR3nt: TGTGCCAGTATTCCAAAGCGGCAAGCTCCCAAAGTCCTCCAGGACAATGAGCAGTTCTTC
CDR3aa: CASIPKRQAPKVLQDNEQFF

j_gene: TRBJ2-7
d_gene: TRBD1
abundance: -
len: 13
v_gene: TRBV2
CDR3nt: TGTGCCAGCAGGGGGGACAGACTCTGGGAGCAGTACTTC
CDR3aa: CASRGDRLWEQYF

j_gene: TRBJ1-1
d_gene: -
abundance: few
len: 12
v_gene: TRBV6-5
CDR3nt: TGTGCCAGCAGTCCCTCGAACACTGAAGCTTTCTTT
CDR3aa: CASSPSNTEAFF

j_gene: TRBJ2-7
d_gene: -
abundance: -
len: 14
v_gene: TRBV6-6
CDR3nt: TGTGCCGTCGGACAGCGGAATCCTAAGTACGAGCAGTACTTC
CDR3aa: CAVGQRNPKYEQYF

j_gene: TRBJ2-7
d_gene: TRBD1
abundance: -
len: 15
v_gene: TRBV7-8
CDR3nt: TGTGCCAGCAGTTTCACCGGGACAGGGTCCTACGAGCAGTACTTC
CDR3aa: CASSFTGTGSYEQYF

j_gene: TRBJ2-1
d_gene: TRBD2
abundance: -
len: 15
v_gene: TRBV7-3
CDR3nt: TGTGCCAGCGGGGTCGGGGCGGGAGAGGAAGATGAGCAGTTCTTC
CDR3aa: CASGVGAGEEDEQFF

j_gene: TRBJ2-1
d_gene: TRBD2
abundance: -
len: 16
v_gene: TRBV7-9
CDR3nt: TGTGCCAGCAGCTTAAGAGGCGGGAGACCGAGGGATGAGCAGTTCTTC
CDR3aa: CASSLRGGRPRDEQFF

j_gene: TRBJ2-7
d_gene: TRBD2
abundance: once
len: 15
v_gene: TRBV4-1
CDR3nt: TGCGCCAGCAGCCAAGTGGCTAGCGGCTCCTACGAGCAGTACTTC
CDR3aa: CASSQVASGSYEQYF

j_gene: TRBJ2-7
d_gene: TRBD1
abundance: -
len: 15
v_gene: TRBV5-1
CDR3nt: TGCGCCAGCAGCTTGGCGGGACAGGGCTTATACGAGCAGTACTTC
CDR3aa: CASSLAGQGLYEQYF

j_gene: TRBJ2-5
d_gene: TRBD2
abundance: -
len: 16
v_gene: TRBV11-2
CDR3nt: TGTGCCAGCAGCTTAGCTGGACTAGCGGGAGTCGGGACCCAGTACTTC
CDR3aa: CASSLAGLAGVGTQYF

j_gene: TRBJ2-7
d_gene: -
abundance: -
len: 13
v_gene: TRBV28
CDR3nt: TGTGCCAGCAGTCGGGTTTTCTCCTACGAGCAGTACTTC
CDR3aa: CASSRVFSYEQYF

j_gene: TRBJ2-7
d_gene: TRBD1
abundance: few
len: 15
v_gene: TRBV5-6
CDR3nt: TGTGCCAGCAGCTTGGCGCCTGGGACAGACTACGAGCAGTACTTC
CDR3aa: CASSLAPGTDYEQYF

j_gene: TRBJ2-1
d_gene: TRBD2
abundance: -
len: 15
v_gene: TRBV27
CDR3nt: TGTGCCAGCAGTTCTGGGACTAGCGGGAGCTATGAGCAGTTCTTC
CDR3aa: CASSSGTSGSYEQFF

j_gene: TRBJ1-2
d_gene: -
abundance: -
len: 13
v_gene: TRBV19
CDR3nt: TGTGCCAGTAGTCCCAGGGGTGGCTATGGCTACACCTTC
CDR3aa: CASSPRGGYGYTF

j_gene: TRBJ2-7
d_gene: TRBD2
abundance: -
len: 14
v_gene: TRBV2
CDR3nt: TGTGCCAGCAGTGATGGTTCTAGCGGCTACGAGCAGTACTTC
CDR3aa: CASSDGSSGYEQYF

j_gene: TRBJ2-7
d_gene: TRBD1
abundance: -
len: 13
v_gene: TRBV2
CDR3nt: TGTGCCAGCGAGGGACAGGTTGCCTACGAGCAGTACTTC
CDR3aa: CASEGQVAYEQYF

j_gene: TRBJ2-2
d_gene: -
abundance: once
len: 13
v_gene: TRBV6-6
CDR3nt: TGTGCCAGCCGGACAGCGAACACCGGGGAGCTGTTTTTT
CDR3aa: CASRTANTGELFF

j_gene: TRBJ2-3
d_gene: -
abundance: once
len: 16
v_gene: TRBV9
CDR3nt: TGTGCCAGCAGCGTAGACATAAGGGGTGGCACAGATACGCAGTATTTT
CDR3aa: CASSVDIRGGTDTQYF

j_gene: TRBJ1-5
d_gene: TRBD1
abundance: -
len: 14
v_gene: TRBV19
CDR3nt: TGTGCCAGTAGTATGACAGGGACTAATCAGCCCCAGCATTTT
CDR3aa: CASSMTGTNQPQHF

j_gene: TRBJ2-5
d_gene: TRBD1
abundance: -
len: 13
v_gene: TRBV7-6
CDR3nt: TGTGCCAGCAGCTCGACAGGGTGGGAGACCCAGTACTTC
CDR3aa: CASSSTGWETQYF